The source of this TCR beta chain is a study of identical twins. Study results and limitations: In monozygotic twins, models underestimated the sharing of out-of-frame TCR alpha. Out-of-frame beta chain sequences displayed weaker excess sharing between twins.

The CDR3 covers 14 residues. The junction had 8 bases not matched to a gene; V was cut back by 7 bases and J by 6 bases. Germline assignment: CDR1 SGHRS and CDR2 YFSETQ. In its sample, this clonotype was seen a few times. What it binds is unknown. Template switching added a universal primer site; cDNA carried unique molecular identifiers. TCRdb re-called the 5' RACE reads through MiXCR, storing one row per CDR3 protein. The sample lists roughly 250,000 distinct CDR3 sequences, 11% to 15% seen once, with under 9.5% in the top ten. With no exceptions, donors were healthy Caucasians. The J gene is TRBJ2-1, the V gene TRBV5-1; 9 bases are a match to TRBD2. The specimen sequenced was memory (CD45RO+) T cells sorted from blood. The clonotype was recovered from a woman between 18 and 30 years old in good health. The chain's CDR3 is CASSSGREGNEQFF. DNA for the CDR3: TGCGCCAGCTCGTCTGGGCGGGAGGGCAATGAGCAGTTCTTC.